Detailed here is one T cell receptor (beta chain). V lost 2 bases and J lost 11, with 19 bases in between. The CDR3 runs 15 residues. Germline V gives CDR1 MNHEY, CDR2 SVGAGI. These data originate in a study of blood T cell repertoires in COVID-19. Study at large: The United States, Italy and Spain were the sources of the acute and convalescent COVID-19 samples. The analysed material was cDNA or gDNA that came from T cells, B-cell-depleted T cells, or PBMCs.

Authors' processing steps: Cell counts per sample came from amplifying reference gene primers. Profiling relied on immunoSEQ multiplex PCR, and the TCRdb table lists in-frame clones only, not all of them. That table supplies the V and J calls and clone size; D and trimming were determined from the DNA. Of approximately 100,000 clones in the sample, about 80% were seen once. The receptor comes from a man aged 70-80 years with acute or convalescent COVID-19. What was sequenced was peripheral blood. The chain has TRBV6-5 and TRBJ2-4; D not certain. The CDR3 loop is CASSYGQDEIFVQYF. CDR3 nucleotides: TGTGCCAGCAGTTACGGGCAGGATGAGATCTTCGTTCAGTACTTC.